The present TCR beta chain was sequenced within a study of shared clonotypes between healthy human individuals. Study-wide points: Naive subsets typically showed greater estimated richness than memory subsets.

Concerning this clone: Its antigen is currently unknown.

Deep was the level used in running the assay. Some clones are missing from TCRdb's copy, which holds only in-frame ones; the method was immunoSEQ multiplex PCR. Of 1.6 million or so clones listed, approximately 97% were seen once; the top ten hold roughly 1.2%. The germline CDR1 and CDR2 sequences are MDHEN and SYDVKM. The CDR3 sequence is 14 residues long. The V end lost 2 bases, the J end lost 5 bases, and 12 bases lay between the germline ends. Every donor, a Caucasian adult, lived in Nashville, Tennessee. The TCR comes from a man aged 25 to 40 in good health. The J gene is TRBJ1-2, the V gene TRBV28; D not resolved. The sequenced sample was naive CD4+ T cells sorted from blood. As to subset: CD45RA+ positively selected. The CDR3 DNA reads as TGTGCCAGCAGTTTAGTGGGAAAAGCTTATGGCTACACCTTC. It encodes CASSLVGKAYGYTF.